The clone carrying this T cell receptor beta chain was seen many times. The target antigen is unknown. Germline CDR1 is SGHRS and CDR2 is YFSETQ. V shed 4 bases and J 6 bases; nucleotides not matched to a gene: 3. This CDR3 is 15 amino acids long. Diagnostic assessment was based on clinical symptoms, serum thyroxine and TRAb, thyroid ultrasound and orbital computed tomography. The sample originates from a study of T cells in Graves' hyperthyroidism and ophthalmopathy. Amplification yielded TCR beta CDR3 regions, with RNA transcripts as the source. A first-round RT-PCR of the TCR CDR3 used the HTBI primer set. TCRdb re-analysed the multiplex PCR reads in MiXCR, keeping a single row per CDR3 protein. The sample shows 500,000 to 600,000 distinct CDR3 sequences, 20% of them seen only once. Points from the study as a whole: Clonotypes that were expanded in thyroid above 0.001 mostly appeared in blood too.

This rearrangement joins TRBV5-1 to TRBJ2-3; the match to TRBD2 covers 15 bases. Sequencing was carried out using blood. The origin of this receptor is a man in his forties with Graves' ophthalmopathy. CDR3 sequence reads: CASSAGLAGGDTQYF. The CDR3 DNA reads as TGCGCCAGCAGCGCGGGACTAGCGGGAGGCGATACGCAGTATTTT. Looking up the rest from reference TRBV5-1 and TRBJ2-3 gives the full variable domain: KAGVTQTPRYLIKTRGQQVTLSCSPISGHRSVSWYQQTPGQGLQFLFEYFSETQRNKGNFPGRFSGRQFSNSRSEMNVSTLELGDSALYLCASSAGLAGGDTQYFGPGTRLTVL.